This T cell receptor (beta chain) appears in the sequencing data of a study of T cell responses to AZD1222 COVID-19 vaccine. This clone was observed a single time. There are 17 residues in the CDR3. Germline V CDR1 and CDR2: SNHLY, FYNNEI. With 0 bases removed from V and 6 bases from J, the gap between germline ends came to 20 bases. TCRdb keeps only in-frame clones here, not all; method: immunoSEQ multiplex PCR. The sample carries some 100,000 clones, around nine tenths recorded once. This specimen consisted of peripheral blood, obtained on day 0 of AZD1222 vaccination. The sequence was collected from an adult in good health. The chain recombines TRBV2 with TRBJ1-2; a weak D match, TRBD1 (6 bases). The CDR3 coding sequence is TGTGCCAGCAGTGAAGCGTGGGTTTACGGGGGGCTTAATGGCTACACCTTC. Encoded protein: CASSEAWVYGGLNGYTF.